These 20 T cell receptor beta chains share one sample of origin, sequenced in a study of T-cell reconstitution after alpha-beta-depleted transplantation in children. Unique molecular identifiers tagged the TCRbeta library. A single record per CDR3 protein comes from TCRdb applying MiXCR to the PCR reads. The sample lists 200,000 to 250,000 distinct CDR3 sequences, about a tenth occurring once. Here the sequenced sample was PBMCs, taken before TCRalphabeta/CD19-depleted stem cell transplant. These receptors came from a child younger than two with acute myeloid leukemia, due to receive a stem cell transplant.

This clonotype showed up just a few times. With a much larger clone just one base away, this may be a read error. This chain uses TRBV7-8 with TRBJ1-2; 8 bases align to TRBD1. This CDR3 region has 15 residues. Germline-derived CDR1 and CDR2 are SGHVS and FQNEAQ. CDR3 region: CASSPSVGQGYGSTF. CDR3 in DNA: TGTGCCAGCAGCCCTAGTGTCGGACAGGGCTATGGCTCCACCTTC.

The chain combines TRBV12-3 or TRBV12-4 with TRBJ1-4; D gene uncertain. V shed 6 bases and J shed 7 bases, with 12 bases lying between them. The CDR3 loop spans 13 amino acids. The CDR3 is CASRAGPGEKLFF. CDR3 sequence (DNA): TGTGCCAGCAGAGCCGGCCCGGGTGAAAAACTGTTTTTT.

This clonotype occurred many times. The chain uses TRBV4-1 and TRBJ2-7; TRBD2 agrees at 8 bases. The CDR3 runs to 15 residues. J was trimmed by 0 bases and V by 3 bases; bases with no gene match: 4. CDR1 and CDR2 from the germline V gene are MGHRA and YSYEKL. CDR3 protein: CASSQKAGDSYEQYF. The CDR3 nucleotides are TGCGCCAGCAGCCAGAAAGCGGGGGACTCCTACGAGCAGTACTTC.

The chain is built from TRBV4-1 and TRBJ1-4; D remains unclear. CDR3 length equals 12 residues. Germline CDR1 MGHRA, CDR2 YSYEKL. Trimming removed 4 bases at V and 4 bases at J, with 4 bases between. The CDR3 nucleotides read TGCGCCAGCAGCCGGAATAATGAAAAACTGTTTTTT. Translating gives CASSRNNEKLFF.

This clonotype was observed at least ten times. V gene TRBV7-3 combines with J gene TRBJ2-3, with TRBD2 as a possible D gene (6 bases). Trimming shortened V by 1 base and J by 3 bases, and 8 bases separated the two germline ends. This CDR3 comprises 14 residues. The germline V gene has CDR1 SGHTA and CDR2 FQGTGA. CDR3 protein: CASSLNGGTDTQYF. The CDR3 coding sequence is TGTGCCAGCAGCTTAAACGGAGGGACAGATACGCAGTATTTT. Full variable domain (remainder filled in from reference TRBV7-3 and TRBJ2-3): GAGVSQTPSNKVTEKGKYVELRCDPISGHTALYWYRQSLGQGPEFLIYFQGTGAADDSGLPNDRFFAVRPEGSVSTLKIQRTERGDSAVYLCASSLNGGTDTQYFGPGTRLTVL.

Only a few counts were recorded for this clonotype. CDR3 region: CAWSVWETQQPQHF. DNA of the CDR3: TGTGCCTGGAGTGTCTGGGAAACCCAACAGCCCCAGCATTTT. The chain has TRBV30 and TRBJ1-5; D not certain. Per germline, CDR1 GTSNPN and CDR2 SVGIG (reference sequence). CDR3 size: 14 residues. V gave up 0 bases and J gave up 7 bases, with 13 bases separating them. Using reference TRBV30 and TRBJ1-5 for the parts outside the CDR3, the full variable domain is SQTIHQWPATLVQPVGSPLSLECTVEGTSNPNLYWYRQAAGRGLQLLFYSVGIGQISSEVPQNLSASRPQDRQFILSSKKLLLSDSGFYLCAWSVWETQQPQHFGDGTRLSIL.

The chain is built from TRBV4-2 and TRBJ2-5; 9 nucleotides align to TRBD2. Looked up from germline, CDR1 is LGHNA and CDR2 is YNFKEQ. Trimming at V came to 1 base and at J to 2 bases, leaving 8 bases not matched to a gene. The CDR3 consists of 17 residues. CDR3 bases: TGTGCCAGCAGCCAAGTAGGAGCGGGGGGCATACAAGAGACCCAGTACTTC. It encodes CASSQVGAGGIQETQYF.

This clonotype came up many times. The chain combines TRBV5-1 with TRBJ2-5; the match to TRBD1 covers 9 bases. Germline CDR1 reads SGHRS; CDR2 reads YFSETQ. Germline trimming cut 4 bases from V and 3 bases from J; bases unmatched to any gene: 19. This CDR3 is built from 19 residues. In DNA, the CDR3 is TGCGCCAGCAGCCCCCCCCTCGCTGGGGACAGGGTGTCGGAAGAGACCCAGTACTTC. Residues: CASSPPLAGDRVSEETQYF.

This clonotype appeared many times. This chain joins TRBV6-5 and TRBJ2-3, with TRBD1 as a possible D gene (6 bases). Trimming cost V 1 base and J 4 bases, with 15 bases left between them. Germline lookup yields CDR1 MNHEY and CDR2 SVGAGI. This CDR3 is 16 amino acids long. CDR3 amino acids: CASSYWTDRGPDTQYF. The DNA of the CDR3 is TGTGCCAGCAGTTACTGGACAGACCGAGGGCCAGATACGCAGTATTTT.

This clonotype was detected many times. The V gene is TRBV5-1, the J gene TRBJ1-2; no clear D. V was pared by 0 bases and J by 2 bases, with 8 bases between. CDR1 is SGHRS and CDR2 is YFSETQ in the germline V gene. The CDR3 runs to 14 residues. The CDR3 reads CASSLGRDNYGYTF. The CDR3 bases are TGCGCCAGCAGCTTGGGGCGCGACAACTATGGCTACACCTTC.

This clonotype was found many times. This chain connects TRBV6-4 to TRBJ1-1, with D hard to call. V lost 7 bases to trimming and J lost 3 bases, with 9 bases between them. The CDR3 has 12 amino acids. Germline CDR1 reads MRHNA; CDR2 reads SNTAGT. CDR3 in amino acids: CASTQRDTEAFF. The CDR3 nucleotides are TGTGCCAGCACACAACGGGACACTGAAGCTTTCTTT.

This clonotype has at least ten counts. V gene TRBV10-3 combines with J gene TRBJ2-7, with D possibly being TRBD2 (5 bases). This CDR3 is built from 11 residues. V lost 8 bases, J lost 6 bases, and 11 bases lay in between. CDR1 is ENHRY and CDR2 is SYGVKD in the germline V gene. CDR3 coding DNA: TGTGCCATCGGTGGCAGCGGCGAGCAGTACTTC. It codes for CAIGGSGEQYF.

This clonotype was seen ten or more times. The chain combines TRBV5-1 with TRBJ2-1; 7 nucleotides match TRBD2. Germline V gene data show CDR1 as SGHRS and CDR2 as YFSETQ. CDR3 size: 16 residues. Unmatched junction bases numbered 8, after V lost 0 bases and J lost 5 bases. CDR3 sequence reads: CASSLAPAGNDNEQFF. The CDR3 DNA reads TGCGCCAGCAGCTTGGCCCCAGCGGGGAATGACAATGAGCAGTTCTTC.

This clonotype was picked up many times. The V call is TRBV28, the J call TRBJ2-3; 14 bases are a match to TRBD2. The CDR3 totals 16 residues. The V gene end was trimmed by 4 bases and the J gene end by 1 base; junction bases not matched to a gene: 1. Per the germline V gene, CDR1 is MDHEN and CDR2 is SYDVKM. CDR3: CASSWGLAGGTDTQYF. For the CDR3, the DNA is TGTGCCAGCAGTTGGGGACTAGCGGGAGGCACAGATACGCAGTATTTT.

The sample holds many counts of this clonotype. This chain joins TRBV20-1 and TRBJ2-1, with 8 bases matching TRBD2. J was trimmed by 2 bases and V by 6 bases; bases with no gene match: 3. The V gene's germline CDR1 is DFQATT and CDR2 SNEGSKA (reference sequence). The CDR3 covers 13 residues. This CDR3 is CSAGGLAYNEQFF. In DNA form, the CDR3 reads TGCAGTGCCGGGGGACTAGCCTACAATGAGCAGTTCTTC.

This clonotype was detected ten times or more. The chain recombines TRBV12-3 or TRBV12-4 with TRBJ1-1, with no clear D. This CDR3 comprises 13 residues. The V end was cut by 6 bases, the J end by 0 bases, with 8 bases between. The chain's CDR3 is CASSPQLNTEAFF. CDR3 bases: TGTGCCAGCAGCCCCCAACTGAACACTGAAGCTTTCTTT.

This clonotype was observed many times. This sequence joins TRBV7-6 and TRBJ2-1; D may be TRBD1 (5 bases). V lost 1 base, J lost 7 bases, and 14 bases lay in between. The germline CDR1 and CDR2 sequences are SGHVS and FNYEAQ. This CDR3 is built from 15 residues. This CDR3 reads CASSLEGLESNEQFF. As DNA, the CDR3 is TGTGCCAGCAGCTTAGAGGGGCTGGAGAGTAATGAGCAGTTCTTC.

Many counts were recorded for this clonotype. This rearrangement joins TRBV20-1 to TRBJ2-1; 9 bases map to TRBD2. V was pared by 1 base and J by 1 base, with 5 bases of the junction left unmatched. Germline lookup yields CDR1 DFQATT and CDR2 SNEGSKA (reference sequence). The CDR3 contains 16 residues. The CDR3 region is CSARVPSGASYNEQFF. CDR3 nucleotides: TGCAGTGCTAGAGTGCCTAGCGGGGCGTCCTACAATGAGCAGTTCTTC.

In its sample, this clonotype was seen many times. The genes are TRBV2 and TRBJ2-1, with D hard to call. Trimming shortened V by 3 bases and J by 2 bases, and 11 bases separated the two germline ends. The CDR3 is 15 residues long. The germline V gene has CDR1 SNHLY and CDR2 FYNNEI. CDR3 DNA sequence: TGTGCCAGCAGTGATTACGCAACCACCTACAATGAGCAGTTCTTC. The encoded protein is CASSDYATTYNEQFF.

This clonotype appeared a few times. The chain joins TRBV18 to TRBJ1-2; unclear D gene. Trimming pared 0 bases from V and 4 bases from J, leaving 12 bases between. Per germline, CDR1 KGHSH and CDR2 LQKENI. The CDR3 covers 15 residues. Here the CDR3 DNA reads TGTGCCAGCTCACCACCGTCGACAAAGATCTATGGCTACACCTTC. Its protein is CASSPPSTKIYGYTF.